The rows below give T cell receptor beta chains drawn from one sample of a study of T cell responses to AZD1222 COVID-19 vaccine. Some clones are missing from TCRdb's copy, which holds only in-frame ones; the method was immunoSEQ multiplex PCR. The repertoire holds 150,000 or so clones, with around 94% as singletons. This specimen was peripheral blood, taken on day 0 of AZD1222 vaccination. Receptors originate from an adult in good health. CDR3s leave out the opening cysteine and the closing phenylalanine or tryptophan.

J gene | V gene | CDR3 protein
TRBJ2-1 | TRBV12-3/TRBV12-4 | ASSLETKNEQF
TRBJ2-7 | TRBV2 | ASSGDQAYEQY
TRBJ2-4 | TRBV28 | ASIERDRVGAKNIQY
TRBJ1-5 | TRBV28 | ASSFQTGGNQPQH
TRBJ1-3 | TRBV6-5 | ASSSDGAGNTIY
TRBJ1-3 | TRBV5-4 | ASSLSWAGPTSQTGNTIY
TRBJ1-2 | TRBV6-1 | ASSAILGGLRRGNYGYT
TRBJ2-3 | TRBV9 | ASGTASTDTQY
TRBJ1-6 | TRBV19 | ASMKKDRDNSPLH
TRBJ1-1 | TRBV29-1 | SVEDGTPFGPF
TRBJ2-7 | TRBV27 | ASSLEVGQARY
TRBJ1-2 | TRBV16 | ASSQFLVPYLTGYT
TRBJ2-7 | TRBV19 | ASSIGTSGSYEQY
TRBJ1-1 | TRBV3-1/TRBV3-2 | ASSQGPGGGTEAF
TRBJ1-1 | TRBV12-3/TRBV12-4 | ASSLVRTEAF
TRBJ2-5 | TRBV28 | ACRMTTQETQY
TRBJ1-1 | TRBV28 | ASSFLGTEAF
TRBJ2-1 | TRBV3-1/TRBV3-2 | ASSQGGRTRCF
TRBJ1-2 | TRBV3-1/TRBV3-2 | ASSQNRVDYGYT
TRBJ2-2 | TRBV10-1 | ASSESLRNTGELF
TRBJ2-5 | TRBV24-1 | ATSDFRGTGEETQY
TRBJ2-5 | TRBV5-4 | ASSLEFGGETQY
TRBJ1-1 | TRBV7-2 | ASSLEGRVMGTEAF
TRBJ1-1 | TRBV7-9 | ASSPGQGGTEAF
TRBJ2-3 | TRBV29-1 | SVEGGGDTQY
TRBJ1-1 | TRBV27 | ASSLGTGVEAF
TRBJ1-3 | TRBV29-1 | SVGSKGGPSGNTIY
TRBJ2-7 | TRBV3-1/TRBV3-2 | ASSLKGVAYEQY
TRBJ2-7 | TRBV23-1 | ASSQSGPNYEQY
TRBJ1-1 | TRBV7-9 | ASSSGDINTEAF
TRBJ1-2 | TRBV6-1 | ASSEKLYYPTYGYT
TRBJ1-2 | TRBV5-8 | ASSGTQANYGYT
TRBJ1-2 | TRBV7-9 | ASSSPGGYGYT
TRBJ1-5 | TRBV7-8 | ASSPRSPLLGNQPQH
TRBJ2-7 | TRBV7-2 | ASSSSQAAFYEQY
TRBJ2-7 | TRBV11-3 | ASSSHPTYEQY
TRBJ1-3 | TRBV7-9 | ASEARGGLSGNTIY
TRBJ2-1 | TRBV28 | ASSLFPRAEGEQF
TRBJ1-5 | TRBV19 | ASRGEPALVNQPQH
TRBJ2-5 | TRBV2 | ASSDVYGWETQY
TRBJ2-3 | TRBV11-1 | ASSLPGADTQY
TRBJ1-2 | TRBV7-9 | ASSLDTLGFSYT
TRBJ2-1 | TRBV5-4 | ASSLDTLTAVTYNEQF
TRBJ2-6 | TRBV5-1 | ASSSRTGANVLT
TRBJ1-1 | TRBV11-2 | ASNRQNTEAF
TRBJ1-2 | TRBV13 | ASSSRGQGAPIYGYT
TRBJ1-2 | TRBV7-9 | ASSGDRGINGYT
TRBJ2-2 | TRBV18 | ASSPPGTGGSTGELF
TRBJ2-3 | TRBV4-2 | ASSQPSGTSGSHTDTQY
TRBJ1-3 | TRBV15 | ATSRDTRTGNTIY
TRBJ2-7 | TRBV28 | ASSPRTSGYEQY
TRBJ2-3 | TRBV6-2/TRBV6-3 | ASSYTSGSTDTQY
TRBJ2-5 | TRBV28 | ASNRQGRGTQY
TRBJ2-1 | TRBV4-2 | ASSPLVASYNEQF
TRBJ1-1 | TRBV4-1 | ASSVRDSMNTEAF
TRBJ1-2 | TRBV5-4 | ASSLDRYGYT
TRBJ1-6 | TRBV7-2 | ASSYYKDSPLH
TRBJ2-7 | TRBV19 | ASSHASGTFSYEQY
TRBJ2-1 | TRBV30 | AWSWGGNEQF
TRBJ1-2 | TRBV19 | ASTPKRGLRVGYT